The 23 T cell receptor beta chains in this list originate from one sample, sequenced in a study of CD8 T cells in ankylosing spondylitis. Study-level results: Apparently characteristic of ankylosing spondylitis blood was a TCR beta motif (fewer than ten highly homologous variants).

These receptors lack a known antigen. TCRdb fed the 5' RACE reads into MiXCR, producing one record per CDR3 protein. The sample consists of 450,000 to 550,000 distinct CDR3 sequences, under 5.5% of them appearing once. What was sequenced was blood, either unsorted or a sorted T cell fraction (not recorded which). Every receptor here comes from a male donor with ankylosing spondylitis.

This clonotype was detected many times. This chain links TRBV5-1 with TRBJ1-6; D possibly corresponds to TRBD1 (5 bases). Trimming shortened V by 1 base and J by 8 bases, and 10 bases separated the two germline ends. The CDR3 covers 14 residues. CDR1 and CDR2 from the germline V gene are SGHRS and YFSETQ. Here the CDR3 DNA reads TGCGCCAGCAGCTTGCAGGGTACGGATTCACCCCTCCACTTT. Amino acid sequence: CASSLQGTDSPLHF.

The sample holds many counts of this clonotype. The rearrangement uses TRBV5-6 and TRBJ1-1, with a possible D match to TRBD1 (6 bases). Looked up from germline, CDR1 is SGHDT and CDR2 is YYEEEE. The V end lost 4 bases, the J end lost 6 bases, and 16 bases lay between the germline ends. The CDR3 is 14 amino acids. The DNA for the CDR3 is TGTGCCAGCAGCCGCCCGGGGGCAGGTGCTGAAGCTTTCTTT. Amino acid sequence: CASSRPGAGAEAFF.

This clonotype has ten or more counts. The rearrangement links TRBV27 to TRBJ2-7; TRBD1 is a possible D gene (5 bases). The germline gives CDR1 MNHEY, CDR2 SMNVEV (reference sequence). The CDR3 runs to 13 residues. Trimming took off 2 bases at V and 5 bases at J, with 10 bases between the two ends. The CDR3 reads CASSLVGADEQYF. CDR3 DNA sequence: TGTGCCAGCAGTTTAGTAGGGGCCGACGAGCAGTACTTC.

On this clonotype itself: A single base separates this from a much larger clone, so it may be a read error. Here the CDR3 reads CASSFRRERSEAFF. CDR3 nucleotide sequence: TGTGCCAGCAGTTTCCGGCGGGAGCGCTCTGAAGCTTTCTTT. The V call is TRBV12-3 or TRBV12-4, the J call TRBJ1-1, with D unresolved. The CDR3 is made up of 14 amino acids. The ends were cut back, 3 bases at V and 6 bases at J, with 14 bases in the middle.

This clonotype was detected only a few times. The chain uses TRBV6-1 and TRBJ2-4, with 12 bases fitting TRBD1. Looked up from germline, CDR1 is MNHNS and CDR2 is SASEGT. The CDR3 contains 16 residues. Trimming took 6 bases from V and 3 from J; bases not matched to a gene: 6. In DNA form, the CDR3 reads TGTGCCAGCAGGGAGGGACAGGGGGCTGGCAAAAACATTCAGTACTTC. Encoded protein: CASREGQGAGKNIQYF.

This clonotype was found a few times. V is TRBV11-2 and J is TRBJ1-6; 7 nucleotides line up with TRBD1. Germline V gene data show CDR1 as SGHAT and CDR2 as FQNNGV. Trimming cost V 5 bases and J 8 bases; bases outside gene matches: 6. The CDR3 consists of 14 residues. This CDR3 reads CASSAGQLYSPLHF. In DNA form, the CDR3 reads TGTGCCAGCAGCGCGGGACAGCTTTATTCACCCCTCCACTTT.

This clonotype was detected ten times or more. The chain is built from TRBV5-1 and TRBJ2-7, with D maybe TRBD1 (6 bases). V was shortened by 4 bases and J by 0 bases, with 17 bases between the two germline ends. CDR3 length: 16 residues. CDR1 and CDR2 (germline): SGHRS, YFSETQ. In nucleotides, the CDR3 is TGCGCCAGCAGCACCGGGACAAGGTTCCTCTCCTACGAGCAGTACTTC. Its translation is CASSTGTRFLSYEQYF.

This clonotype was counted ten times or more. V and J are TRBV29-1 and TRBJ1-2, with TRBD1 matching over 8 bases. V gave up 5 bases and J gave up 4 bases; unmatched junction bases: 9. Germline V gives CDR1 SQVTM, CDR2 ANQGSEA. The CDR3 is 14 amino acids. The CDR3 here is CSVSTGGEAYGYTF. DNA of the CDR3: TGCAGCGTTTCAACAGGGGGAGAAGCCTATGGCTACACCTTC.

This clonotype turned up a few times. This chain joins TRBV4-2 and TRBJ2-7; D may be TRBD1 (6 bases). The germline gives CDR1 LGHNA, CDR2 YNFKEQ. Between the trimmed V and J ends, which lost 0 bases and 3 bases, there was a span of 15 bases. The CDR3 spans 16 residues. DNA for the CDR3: TGTGCCAGCAGCCAAGATTGGGGGCCGCGGAGCTACGAGCAGTACTTC. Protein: CASSQDWGPRSYEQYF.

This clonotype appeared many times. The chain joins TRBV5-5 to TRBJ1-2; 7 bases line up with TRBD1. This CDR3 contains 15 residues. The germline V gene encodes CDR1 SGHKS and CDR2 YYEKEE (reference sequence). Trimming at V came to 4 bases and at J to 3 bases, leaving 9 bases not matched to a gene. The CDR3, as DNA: TGTGCCAGCAGCCCAGACAGGGCATATTACTATGGCTACACCTTC. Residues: CASSPDRAYYYGYTF. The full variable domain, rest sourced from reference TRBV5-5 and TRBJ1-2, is DAGVTQSPTHLIKTRGQQVTLRCSPISGHKSVSWYQQVLGQGPQFIFQYYEKEERGRGNFPDRFSARQFPNYSSELNVNALLLGDSALYLCASSPDRAYYYGYTFGSGTRLTVV.

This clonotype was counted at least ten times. CDR3 sequence (DNA): TGCAGTGGGTTGGCCCCTAATATTAATGAGCAGTTCTTC. Translation: CSGLAPNINEQFF. The chain employs TRBV20-1 and TRBJ2-1; D gene ambiguous. V lost 7 bases to trimming and J lost 7 bases, with 17 bases between them. This CDR3 is 13 amino acids long. Germline V gene lookup returns CDR1 DFQATT and CDR2 SNEGSKA (reference sequence).

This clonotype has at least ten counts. CDR3 DNA sequence: TGTGCCAGCAGTTTAAGGGGGATCCACAATGAGCAGTTCTTC. Translating gives CASSLRGIHNEQFF. The chain employs TRBV28 and TRBJ2-1; the D gene is possibly TRBD1 (6 bases). The CDR3 has 14 amino acids. Germline V lookup: CDR1 MDHEN, CDR2 SYDVKM. V lost 2 bases to trimming and J lost 5 bases, with 10 bases between them.

The CDR3 region is CASSLRGGFTEAFF. The CDR3 nucleotides are TGTGCCAGCAGCTTGAGGGGGGGGTTCACTGAAGCTTTCTTT. This chain connects TRBV7-9 to TRBJ1-1; TRBD1 is a possible D gene (6 bases). Looked up from germline, CDR1 is SEHNR and CDR2 is FQNEAQ (reference sequence). This CDR3 has 14 residues. Trimming shortened V by 3 bases and J by 4 bases, and 12 bases separated the two germline ends. Looking up the rest from reference TRBV7-9 and TRBJ1-1 gives the full variable domain: DTGVSQNPRHKITKRGQNVTFRCDPISEHNRLYWYRQTLGQGPEFLTYFQNEAQLEKSRLLSDRFSAERPKGSFSTLEIQRTEQGDSAMYLCASSLRGGFTEAFFGQGTRLTVV.

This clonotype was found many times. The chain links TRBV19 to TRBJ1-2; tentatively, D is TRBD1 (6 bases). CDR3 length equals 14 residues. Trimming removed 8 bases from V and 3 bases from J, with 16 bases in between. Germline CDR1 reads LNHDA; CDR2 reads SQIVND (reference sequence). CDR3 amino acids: CASGRGREDYGYTF. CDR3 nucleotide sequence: TGTGCCAGTGGCAGGGGCAGGGAGGACTATGGCTACACCTTC.

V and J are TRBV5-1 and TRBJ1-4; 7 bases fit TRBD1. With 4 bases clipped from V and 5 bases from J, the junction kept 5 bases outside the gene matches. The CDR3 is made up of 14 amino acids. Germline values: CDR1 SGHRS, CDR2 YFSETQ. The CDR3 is CASSARDSNEKLFF. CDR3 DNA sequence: TGCGCCAGCAGCGCCCGGGACAGCAATGAAAAACTGTTTTTT.

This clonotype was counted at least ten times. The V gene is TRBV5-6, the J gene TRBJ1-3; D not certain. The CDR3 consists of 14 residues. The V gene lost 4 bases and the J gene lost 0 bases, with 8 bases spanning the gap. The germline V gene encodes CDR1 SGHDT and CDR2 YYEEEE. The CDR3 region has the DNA TGTGCCAGCAGCCCGCAGGTCTCTGGAAACACCATATATTTT. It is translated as CASSPQVSGNTIYF.

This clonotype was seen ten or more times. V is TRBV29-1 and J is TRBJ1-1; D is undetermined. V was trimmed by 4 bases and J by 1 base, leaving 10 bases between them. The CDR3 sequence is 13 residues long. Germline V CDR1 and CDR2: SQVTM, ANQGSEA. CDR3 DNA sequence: TGCAGCGTTGCCCGAATCCAGAACACTGAAGCTTTCTTT. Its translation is CSVARIQNTEAFF. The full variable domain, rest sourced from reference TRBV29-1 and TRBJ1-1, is SAVISQKPSRDICQRGTSLTIQCQVDSQVTMMFWYRQQPGQSLTLIATANQGSEATYESGFVIDKFPISRPNLTFSTLTVSNMSPEDSSIYLCSVARIQNTEAFFGQGTRLTVV.

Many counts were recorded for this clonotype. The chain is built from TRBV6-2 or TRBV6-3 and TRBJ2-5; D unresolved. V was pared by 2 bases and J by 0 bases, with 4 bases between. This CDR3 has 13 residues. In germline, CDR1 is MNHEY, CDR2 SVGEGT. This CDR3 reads CASSYLYQETQYF. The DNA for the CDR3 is TGTGCCAGCAGTTACCTGTACCAAGAGACCCAGTACTTC.

The CDR3 DNA sequence: TGTGCCTTCTGTCACTCGACCCTCGATAGCGGCCCCTCCTACAATGAGCAGTTCTTC. Its translation: CAFCHSTLDSGPSYNEQFF. V and J are TRBV6-2 or TRBV6-3 and TRBJ2-1; possibly TRBD2 for D (6 bases). The CDR3 contains 19 residues. Trimming left V 11 bases short and J 0 bases short, with 29 bases between. Germline V lookup: CDR1 MNHEY, CDR2 SVGEGT.

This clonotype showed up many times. For the CDR3, the DNA is TGCGCCAGCAGCTTAGGGACGGCGGCTGGCTATGCCTATGGCTACACCTTC. This translates into CASSLGTAAGYAYGYTF. This sequence joins TRBV5-1 and TRBJ1-2; a weak D match, TRBD1 (5 bases). The CDR3 runs 17 residues. Germline V CDR1 and CDR2: SGHRS, YFSETQ. V lost 2 bases and J lost 4, with 21 bases in between. The entire variable domain, with the rest obtained from reference TRBV5-1 and TRBJ1-2, is as follows: KAGVTQTPRYLIKTRGQQVTLSCSPISGHRSVSWYQQTPGQGLQFLFEYFSETQRNKGNFPGRFSGRQFSNSRSEMNVSTLELGDSALYLCASSLGTAAGYAYGYTFGSGTRLTVV.

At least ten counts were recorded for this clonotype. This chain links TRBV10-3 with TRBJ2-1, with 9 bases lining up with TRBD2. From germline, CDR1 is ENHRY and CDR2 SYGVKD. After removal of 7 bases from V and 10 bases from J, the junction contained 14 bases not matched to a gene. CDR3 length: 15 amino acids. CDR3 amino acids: CAITMREAGGQEQFF. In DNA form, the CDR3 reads TGTGCCATCACCATGAGGGAAGCGGGAGGCCAAGAGCAGTTCTTC.

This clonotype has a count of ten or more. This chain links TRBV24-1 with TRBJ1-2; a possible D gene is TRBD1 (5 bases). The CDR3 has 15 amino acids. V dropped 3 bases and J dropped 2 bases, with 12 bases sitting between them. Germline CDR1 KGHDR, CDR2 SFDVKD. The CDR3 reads CATSDRDGTNYGYTF. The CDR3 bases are TGTGCCACCAGTGATCGGGACGGAACCAACTATGGCTACACCTTC.

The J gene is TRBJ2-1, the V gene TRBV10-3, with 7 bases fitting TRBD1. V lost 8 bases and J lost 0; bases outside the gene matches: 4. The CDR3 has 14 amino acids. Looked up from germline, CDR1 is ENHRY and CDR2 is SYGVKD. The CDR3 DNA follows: TGTGCCATCGATGCAGGGGGCTCCTACAATGAGCAGTTCTTC. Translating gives CAIDAGGSYNEQFF.